This T cell receptor (beta chain) is drawn from a study of OX40 agonist ivuxolimab in advanced cancers. On the study more broadly: Patients were treated with intravenous ivuxolimab, dosed at 0.01 to 10 mg/kg and infused every 2 weeks. Hepatocellular carcinoma, melanoma, renal cell or head and neck cancer occurred in dose-escalation patients. General study points: Also showing low normalized T-cell clonal expansion were some of the nonresponders. With doses of 0.1 to 3.0 mg/kg, CD4+ and CD8+ blood T cells had undergone clonal expansion by week 6.

With regard to this clone: What it recognizes is unknown.

The V and J ends lost 4 bases and 6 bases, in that order; junction bases with no gene match: 9. From germline, CDR1 is SGHVS and CDR2 FNYEAQ. CDR3 size: 15 residues. The table came from immunoSEQ multiplex PCR; TCRdb's copy has only in-frame clones and leaves some out. Of some 94,000 clones listed, 92% were seen once; the top ten hold about 3.6%. The sample in question was CD4+ or CD8+ T cells sorted from blood, obtained in a trial of the OX40 agonist ivuxolimab. This chain links TRBV7-6 with TRBJ2-7; 10 bases match TRBD1. The clonotype comes from an adult with an advanced solid tumor such as melanoma, head and neck, liver or kidney cancer. The chain's CDR3 is CASSSRQGARSEQYF. The CDR3 DNA sequence: TGTGCCAGCAGCTCAAGACAGGGGGCGAGAAGCGAGCAGTACTTC.